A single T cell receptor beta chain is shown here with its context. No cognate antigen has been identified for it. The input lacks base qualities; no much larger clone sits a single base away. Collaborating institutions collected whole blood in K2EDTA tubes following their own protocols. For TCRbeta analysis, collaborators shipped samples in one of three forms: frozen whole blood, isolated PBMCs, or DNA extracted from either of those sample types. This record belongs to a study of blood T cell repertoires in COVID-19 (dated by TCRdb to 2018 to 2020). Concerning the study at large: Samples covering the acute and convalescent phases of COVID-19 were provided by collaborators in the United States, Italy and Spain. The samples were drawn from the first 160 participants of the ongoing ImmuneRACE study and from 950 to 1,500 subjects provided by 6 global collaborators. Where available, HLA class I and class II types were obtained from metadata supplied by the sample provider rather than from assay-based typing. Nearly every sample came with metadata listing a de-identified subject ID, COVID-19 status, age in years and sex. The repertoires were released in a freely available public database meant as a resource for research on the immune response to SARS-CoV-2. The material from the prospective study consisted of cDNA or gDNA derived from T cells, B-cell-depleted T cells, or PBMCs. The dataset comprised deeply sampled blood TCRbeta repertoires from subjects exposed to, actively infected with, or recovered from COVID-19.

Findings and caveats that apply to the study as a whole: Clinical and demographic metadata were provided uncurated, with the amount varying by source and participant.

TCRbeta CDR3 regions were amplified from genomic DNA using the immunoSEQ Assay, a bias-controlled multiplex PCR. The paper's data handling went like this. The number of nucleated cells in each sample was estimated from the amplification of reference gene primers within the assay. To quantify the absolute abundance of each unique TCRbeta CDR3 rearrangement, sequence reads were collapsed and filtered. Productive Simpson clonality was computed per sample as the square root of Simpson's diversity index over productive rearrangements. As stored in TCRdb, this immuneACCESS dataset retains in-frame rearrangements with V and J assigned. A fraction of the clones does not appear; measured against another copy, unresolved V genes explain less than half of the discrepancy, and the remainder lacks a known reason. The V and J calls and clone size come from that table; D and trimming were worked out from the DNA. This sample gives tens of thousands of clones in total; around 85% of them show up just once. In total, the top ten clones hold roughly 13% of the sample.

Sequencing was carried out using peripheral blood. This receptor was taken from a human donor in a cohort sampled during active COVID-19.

The DNA is TGTGCCAGCTCACCACCTAGCGGGAGCTACAATGAGCAGTTCTTC. It translates as CASSPPSGSYNEQFF. The chain joins TRBV18 to TRBJ2-1, and 9 junction bases match TRBD2. Counted from cysteine to phenylalanine, this CDR3 has 15 amino acids. Just CDR3 DNA is preserved here, 45 bases in frame from base 1. V is pruned by 0 bases and J by 3 bases, leaving 0 bases of the junction without a gene match. As encoded in the germline V gene, CDR1 is KGHSH while CDR2 is LQKENI.